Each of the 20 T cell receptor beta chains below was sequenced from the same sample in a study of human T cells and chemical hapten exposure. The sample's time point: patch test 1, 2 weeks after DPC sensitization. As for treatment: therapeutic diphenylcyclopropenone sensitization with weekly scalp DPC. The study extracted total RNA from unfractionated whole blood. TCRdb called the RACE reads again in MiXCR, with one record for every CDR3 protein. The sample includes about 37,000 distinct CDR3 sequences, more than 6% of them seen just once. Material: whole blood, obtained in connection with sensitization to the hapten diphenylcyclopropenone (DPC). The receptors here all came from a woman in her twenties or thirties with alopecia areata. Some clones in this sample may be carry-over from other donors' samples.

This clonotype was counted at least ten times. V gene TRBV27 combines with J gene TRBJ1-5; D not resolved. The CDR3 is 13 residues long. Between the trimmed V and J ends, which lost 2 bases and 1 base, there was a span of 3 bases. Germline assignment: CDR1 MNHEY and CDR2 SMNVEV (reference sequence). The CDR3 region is CASSLKSNQPQHF. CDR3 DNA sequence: TGTGCCAGCAGTTTAAAGAGCAATCAGCCCCAGCATTTT.

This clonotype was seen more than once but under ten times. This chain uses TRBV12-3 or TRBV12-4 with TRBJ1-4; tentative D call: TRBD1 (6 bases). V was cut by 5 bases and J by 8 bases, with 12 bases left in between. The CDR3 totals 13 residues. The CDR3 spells CASSIQGWEKLFF. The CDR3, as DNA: TGTGCCAGCAGTATCCAGGGGTGGGAAAAACTGTTTTTT.

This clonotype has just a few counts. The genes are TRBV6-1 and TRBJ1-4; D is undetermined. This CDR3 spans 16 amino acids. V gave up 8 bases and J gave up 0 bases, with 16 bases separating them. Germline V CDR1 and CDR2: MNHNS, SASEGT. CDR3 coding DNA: TGTGCCAGCGGAGGCCGAGGAGGCTCAACTAATGAAAAACTGTTTTTT. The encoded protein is CASGGRGGSTNEKLFF.

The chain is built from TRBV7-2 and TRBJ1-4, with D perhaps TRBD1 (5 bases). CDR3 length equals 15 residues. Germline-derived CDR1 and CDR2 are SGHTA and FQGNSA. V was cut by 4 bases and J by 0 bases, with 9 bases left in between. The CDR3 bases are TGTGCCAGCAGCTACAGGCTTACAACTAATGAAAAACTGTTTTTT. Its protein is CASSYRLTTNEKLFF.

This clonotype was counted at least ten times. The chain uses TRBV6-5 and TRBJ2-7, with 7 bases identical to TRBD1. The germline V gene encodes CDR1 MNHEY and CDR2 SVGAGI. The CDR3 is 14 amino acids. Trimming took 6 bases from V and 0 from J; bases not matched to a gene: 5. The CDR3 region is CASSETGSSYEQYF. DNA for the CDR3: TGTGCCAGCAGCGAGACAGGGAGCTCCTACGAGCAGTACTTC.

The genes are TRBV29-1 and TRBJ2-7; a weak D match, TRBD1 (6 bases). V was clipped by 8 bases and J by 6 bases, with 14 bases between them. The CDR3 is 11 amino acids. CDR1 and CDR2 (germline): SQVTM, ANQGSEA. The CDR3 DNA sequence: TGCAGCTTCGCTTGGGGGCGCGAGCAGTACTTC. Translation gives CSFAWGREQYF.

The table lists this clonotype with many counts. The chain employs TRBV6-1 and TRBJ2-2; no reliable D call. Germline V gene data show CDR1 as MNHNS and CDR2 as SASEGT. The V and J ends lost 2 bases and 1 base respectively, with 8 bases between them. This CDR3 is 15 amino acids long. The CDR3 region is CASSEFGQNTGELFF. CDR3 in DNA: TGTGCCAGCAGTGAATTCGGGCAGAACACCGGGGAGCTGTTTTTT.

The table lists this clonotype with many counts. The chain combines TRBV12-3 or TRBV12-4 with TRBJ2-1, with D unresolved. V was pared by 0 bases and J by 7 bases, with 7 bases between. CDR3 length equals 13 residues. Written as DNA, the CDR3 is TGTGCCAGCAGTTTAGCGGCAGTGAATGAGCAGTTCTTC. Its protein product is CASSLAAVNEQFF.

In DNA, the CDR3 is TGTGCCAGCAGCTTAGCCGGGACGGGAGCCTACGAGCAGTACTTC. Its protein product is CASSLAGTGAYEQYF. This rearrangement joins TRBV7-2 to TRBJ2-7; maybe TRBD2 (6 bases). The V gene's germline CDR1 is SGHTA and CDR2 FQGNSA. V was shortened by 0 bases and J by 2 bases, with 11 bases between the two germline ends. The CDR3 is 15 amino acids.

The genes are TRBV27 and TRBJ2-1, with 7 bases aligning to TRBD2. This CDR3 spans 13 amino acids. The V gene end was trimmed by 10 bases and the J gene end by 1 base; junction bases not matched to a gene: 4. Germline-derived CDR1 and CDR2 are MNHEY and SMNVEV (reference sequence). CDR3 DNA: TGTGCCACGCAGGGAGGGTCCTACAATGAGCAGTTCTTC. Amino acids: CATQGGSYNEQFF.

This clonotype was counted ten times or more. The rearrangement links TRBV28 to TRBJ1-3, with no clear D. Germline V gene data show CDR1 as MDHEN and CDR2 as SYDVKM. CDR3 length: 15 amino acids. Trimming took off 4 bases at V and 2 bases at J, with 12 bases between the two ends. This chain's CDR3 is CASSSPPPTGNTIYF. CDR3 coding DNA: TGTGCCAGCAGTTCCCCCCCGCCCACTGGAAACACCATATATTTT.

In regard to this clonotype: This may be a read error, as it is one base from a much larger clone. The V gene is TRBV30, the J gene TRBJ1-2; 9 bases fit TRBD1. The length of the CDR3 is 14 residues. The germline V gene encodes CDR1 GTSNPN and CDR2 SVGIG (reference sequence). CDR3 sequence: CAWNPDRGNYGYIF. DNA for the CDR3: TGTGCCTGGAATCCGGACAGGGGAAACTATGGCTACATCTTC.

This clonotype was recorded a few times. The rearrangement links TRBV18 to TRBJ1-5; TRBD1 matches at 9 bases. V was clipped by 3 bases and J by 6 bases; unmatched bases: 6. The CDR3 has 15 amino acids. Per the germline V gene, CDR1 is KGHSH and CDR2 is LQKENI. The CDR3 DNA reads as TGTGCCAGCTCACCCGGGACAGGGAGTGGTCAGCCCCAGCATTTT. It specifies CASSPGTGSGQPQHF.

The DNA of the CDR3 is TGTGCCAGCAGTTACCCGACAGGAGTTAATCAGCCCCAGCATTTT. Its protein product is CASSYPTGVNQPQHF. The chain employs TRBV6-2 or TRBV6-3 and TRBJ1-5; D possibly corresponds to TRBD1 (6 bases). V was shortened by 2 bases and J by 4 bases, with 12 bases between the two germline ends. This CDR3 is built from 15 residues. Germline V gene sequence: CDR1 MNHEY, CDR2 SVGEGT.

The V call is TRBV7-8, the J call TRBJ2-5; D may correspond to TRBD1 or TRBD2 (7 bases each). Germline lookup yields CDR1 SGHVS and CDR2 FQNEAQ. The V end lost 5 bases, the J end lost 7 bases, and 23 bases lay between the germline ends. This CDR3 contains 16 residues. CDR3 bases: TGTGCCAGCAGCCCGCAGCGGGGCCAAGCAGGGGGGACCCAGTACTTC. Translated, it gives CASSPQRGQAGGTQYF.

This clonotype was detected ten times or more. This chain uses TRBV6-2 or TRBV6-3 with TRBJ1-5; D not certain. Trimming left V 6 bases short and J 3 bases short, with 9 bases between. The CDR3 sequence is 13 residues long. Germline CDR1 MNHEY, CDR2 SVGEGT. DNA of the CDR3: TGTGCCAGCAGGCAGATTACCAATCAGCCCCAGCATTTT. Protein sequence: CASRQITNQPQHF.

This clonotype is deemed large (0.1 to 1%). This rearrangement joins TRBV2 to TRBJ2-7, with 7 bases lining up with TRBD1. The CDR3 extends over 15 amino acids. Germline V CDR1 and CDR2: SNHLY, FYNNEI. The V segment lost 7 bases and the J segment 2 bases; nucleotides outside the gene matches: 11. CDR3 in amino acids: CASTLGTASTYEQYF. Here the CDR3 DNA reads TGTGCCAGCACACTAGGGACAGCCTCGACCTACGAGCAGTACTTC.

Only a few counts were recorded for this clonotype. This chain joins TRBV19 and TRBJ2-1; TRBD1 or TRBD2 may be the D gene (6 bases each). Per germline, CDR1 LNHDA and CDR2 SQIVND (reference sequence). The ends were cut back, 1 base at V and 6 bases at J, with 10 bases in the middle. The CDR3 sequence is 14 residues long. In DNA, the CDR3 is TGTGCCAGTAGTATAGCTAGGGGGGCCAATGAGCAGTTCTTC. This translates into CASSIARGANEQFF.

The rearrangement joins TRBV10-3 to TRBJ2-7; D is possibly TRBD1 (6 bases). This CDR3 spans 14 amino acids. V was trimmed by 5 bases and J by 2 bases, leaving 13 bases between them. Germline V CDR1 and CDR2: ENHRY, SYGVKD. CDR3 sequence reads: CAISSGRGTYEQYF. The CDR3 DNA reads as TGTGCCATCAGTTCAGGCAGGGGAACCTACGAGCAGTACTTC.

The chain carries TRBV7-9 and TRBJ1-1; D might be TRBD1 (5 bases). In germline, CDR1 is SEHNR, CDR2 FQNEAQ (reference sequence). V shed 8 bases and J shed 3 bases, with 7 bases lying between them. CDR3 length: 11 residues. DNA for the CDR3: TGTGCCAGCTTAGGGGACACTGAAGCTTTCTTT. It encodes CASLGDTEAFF.